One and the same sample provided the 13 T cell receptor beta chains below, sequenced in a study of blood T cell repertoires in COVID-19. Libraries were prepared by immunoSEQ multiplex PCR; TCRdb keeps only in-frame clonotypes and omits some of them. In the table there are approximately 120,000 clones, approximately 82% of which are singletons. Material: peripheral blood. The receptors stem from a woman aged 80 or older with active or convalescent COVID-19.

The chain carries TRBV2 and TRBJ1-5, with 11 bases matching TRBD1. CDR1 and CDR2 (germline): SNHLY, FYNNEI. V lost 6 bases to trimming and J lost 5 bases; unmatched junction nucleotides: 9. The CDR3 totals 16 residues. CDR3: CASRAGTGGNHQPQHF. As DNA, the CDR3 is TGTGCCAGCAGGGCGGGGACAGGGGGGAATCATCAGCCCCAGCATTTT. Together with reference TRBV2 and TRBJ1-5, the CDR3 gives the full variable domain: EPEVTQTPSHQVTQMGQEVILRCVPISNHLYFYWYRQILGQKVEFLVSFYNNEISEKSEIFDDQFSVERPDGSNFTLKIRSTKLEDSAMYFCASRAGTGGNHQPQHFGDGTRLSIL.

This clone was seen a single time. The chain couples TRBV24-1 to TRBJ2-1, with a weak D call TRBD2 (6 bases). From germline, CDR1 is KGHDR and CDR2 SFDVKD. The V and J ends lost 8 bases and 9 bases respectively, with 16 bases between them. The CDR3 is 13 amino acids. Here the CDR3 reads CATTGGGSIEQFF. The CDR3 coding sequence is TGTGCCACCACTGGGGGAGGTTCAATTGAGCAGTTCTTC.

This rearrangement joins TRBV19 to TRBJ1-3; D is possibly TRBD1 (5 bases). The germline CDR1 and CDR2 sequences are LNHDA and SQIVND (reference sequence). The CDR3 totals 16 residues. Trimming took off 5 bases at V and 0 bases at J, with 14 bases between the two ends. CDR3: CASSQRQPGSGNTIYF. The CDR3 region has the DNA TGTGCCAGTAGTCAGCGACAGCCGGGCTCTGGAAACACCATATATTTT. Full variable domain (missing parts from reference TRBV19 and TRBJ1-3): DGGITQSPKYLFRKEGQNVTLSCEQNLNHDAMYWYRQDPGQGLRLIYYSQIVNDFQKGDIAEGYSVSREKKESFPLTVTSAQKNPTAFYLCASSQRQPGSGNTIYFGEGSWLTVV.

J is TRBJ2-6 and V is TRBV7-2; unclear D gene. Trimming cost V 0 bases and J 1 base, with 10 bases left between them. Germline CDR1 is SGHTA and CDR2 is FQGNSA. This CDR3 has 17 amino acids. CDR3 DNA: TGTGCCAGCAGCTTAGCCCTCTCCTTATCTGGGGCCAACGTCCTGACTTTC. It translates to CASSLALSLSGANVLTF.

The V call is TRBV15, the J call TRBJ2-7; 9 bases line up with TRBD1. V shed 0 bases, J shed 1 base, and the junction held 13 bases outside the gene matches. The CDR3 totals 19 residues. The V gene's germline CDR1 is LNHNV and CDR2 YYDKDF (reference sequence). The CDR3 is CATSRDPGTGKYKSYEQYF. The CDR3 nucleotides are TGTGCCACCAGCAGAGATCCCGGGACAGGGAAATATAAGTCCTACGAGCAGTACTTC.

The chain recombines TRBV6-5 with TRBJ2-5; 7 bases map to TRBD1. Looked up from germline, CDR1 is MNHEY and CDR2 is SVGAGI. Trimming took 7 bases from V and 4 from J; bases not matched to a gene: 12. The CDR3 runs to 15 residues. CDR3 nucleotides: TGTGCCAGCACCCTTTGGGGACAGATTCGAGAGACCCAGTACTTC. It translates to CASTLWGQIRETQYF.

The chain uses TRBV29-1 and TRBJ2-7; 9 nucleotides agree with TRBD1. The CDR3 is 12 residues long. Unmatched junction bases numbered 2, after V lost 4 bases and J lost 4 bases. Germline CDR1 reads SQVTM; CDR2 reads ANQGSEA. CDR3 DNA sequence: TGCAGCGTTGGTGGACAGGGGTACGAGCAGTACTTC. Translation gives CSVGGQGYEQYF.

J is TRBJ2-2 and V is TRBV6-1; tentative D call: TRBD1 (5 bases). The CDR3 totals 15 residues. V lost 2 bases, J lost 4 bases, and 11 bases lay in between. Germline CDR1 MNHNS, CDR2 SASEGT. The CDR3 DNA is TGTGCCAGCAGTGAATCAGGGTCGGGCACCGGGGAGCTGTTTTTT. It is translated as CASSESGSGTGELFF.

CDR3 DNA: TGCGCCAGCAGCTTGGGCCAGGGGGCTGGGAGCTACACCTTC. Translating gives CASSLGQGAGSYTF. This chain links TRBV5-1 with TRBJ1-2, with 8 positions matching TRBD1. Germline loops: CDR1 SGHRS, CDR2 YFSETQ. This CDR3 contains 14 residues. V was pared by 0 bases and J by 9 bases, with 7 bases of the junction left unmatched. Full variable domain (missing parts from reference TRBV5-1 and TRBJ1-2): KAGVTQTPRYLIKTRGQQVTLSCSPISGHRSVSWYQQTPGQGLQFLFEYFSETQRNKGNFPGRFSGRQFSNSRSEMNVSTLELGDSALYLCASSLGQGAGSYTFGSGTRLTVV.

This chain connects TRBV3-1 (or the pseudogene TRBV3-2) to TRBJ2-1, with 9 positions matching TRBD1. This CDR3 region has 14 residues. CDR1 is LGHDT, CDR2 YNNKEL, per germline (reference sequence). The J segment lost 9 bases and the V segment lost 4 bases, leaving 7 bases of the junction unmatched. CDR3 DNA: TGTGCCAGCAGCCCTGAGACAGGGGGGGTTGAGCAGTTCTTC. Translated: CASSPETGGVEQFF.

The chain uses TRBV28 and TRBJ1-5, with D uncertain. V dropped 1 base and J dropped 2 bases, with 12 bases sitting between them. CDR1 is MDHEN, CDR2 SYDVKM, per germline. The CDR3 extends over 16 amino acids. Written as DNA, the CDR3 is TGTGCCAGCAGTTTATCAGGCCGCTCTCGCAATCAGCCCCAGCATTTT. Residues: CASSLSGRSRNQPQHF. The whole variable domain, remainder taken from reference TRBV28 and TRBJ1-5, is DVKVTQSSRYLVKRTGEKVFLECVQDMDHENMFWYRQDPGLGLRLIYFSYDVKMKEKGDIPEGYSVSREKKERFSLILESASTNQTSMYLCASSLSGRSRNQPQHFGDGTRLSIL.

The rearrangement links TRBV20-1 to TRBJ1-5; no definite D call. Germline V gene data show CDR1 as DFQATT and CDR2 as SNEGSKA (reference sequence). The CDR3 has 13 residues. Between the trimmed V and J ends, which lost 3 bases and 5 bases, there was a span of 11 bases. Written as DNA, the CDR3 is TGCAGTGCTAGTCGAGAGGCCCATCAGCCCCAGCATTTT. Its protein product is CSASREAHQPQHF.

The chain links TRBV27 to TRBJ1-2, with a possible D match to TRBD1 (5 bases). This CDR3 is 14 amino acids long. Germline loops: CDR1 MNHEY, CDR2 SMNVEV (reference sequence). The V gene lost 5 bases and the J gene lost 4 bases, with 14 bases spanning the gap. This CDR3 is CASSLTRVGYGYTF. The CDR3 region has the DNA TGTGCCAGCAGTCTCACCAGGGTCGGCTATGGCTACACCTTC.